This entry lists 7 T cell receptor beta chains sequenced from one sample in a study of T-cell reconstitution after alpha-beta-depleted transplantation in children. The library targeted TCRbeta and was prepared with unique molecular identifiers. TCRdb independently ran MiXCR on the PCR reads; one entry per CDR3 protein. The data hold a few hundred thousand distinct CDR3 sequences, with roughly 17% observed a single time. The material was PBMCs, mostly from graft donor cells, obtained 360 days after TCRalphabeta/CD19-depleted stem cell transplant. All receptors derive from a boy in the first two years of life who had a stem cell transplant for Wiskott-Aldrich syndrome, so the T cells may come from the graft donor.

This clonotype came up a few times. The rearrangement joins TRBV28 to TRBJ2-7; D gene uncertain. The V and J ends lost 6 bases and 3 bases respectively, with 12 bases between them. The CDR3 contains 13 residues. The germline V gene encodes CDR1 MDHEN and CDR2 SYDVKM. CDR3 residues: CASSASWVYEQYF. Here the CDR3 DNA reads TGTGCCAGCAGCGCCTCGTGGGTCTACGAGCAGTACTTC.

This clonotype was seen only a few times. The chain uses TRBV20-1 and TRBJ2-3, with a tentative D call TRBD2 (5 bases). CDR1 and CDR2 from the germline V gene are DFQATT and SNEGSKA (reference sequence). The CDR3 has 16 residues. Trimming removed 3 bases from V and 5 bases from J, with 21 bases in between. CDR3 residues: CSARKFRAPREDTQYF. The CDR3 DNA reads TGCAGTGCTAGGAAGTTCCGGGCCCCTCGGGAAGATACGCAGTATTTT.

The V and J genes are TRBV7-2 and TRBJ2-7; D is unclear. The ends were cut back, 4 bases at V and 3 bases at J, with 13 bases in the middle. In germline, CDR1 is SGHTA, CDR2 FQGNSA. This CDR3 spans 14 amino acids. The CDR3 sequence: CASSSQLTSYEQYF. CDR3 bases: TGTGCCAGCAGCTCACAGTTAACCAGCTACGAGCAGTACTTC.

The rearrangement links TRBV12-3 or TRBV12-4 to TRBJ2-3; possibly TRBD1 for D (5 bases). This CDR3 region has 14 residues. The V end was cut by 8 bases, the J end by 0 bases, with 12 bases between. The CDR3 spells CASGDSFSTDTQYF. Written as DNA, the CDR3 is TGTGCCAGCGGCGACAGCTTCAGCACAGATACGCAGTATTTT.

In this sample, this clonotype turned up a few times. The V call is TRBV10-3, the J call TRBJ2-7, with D unclear. Trimming took off 2 bases at V and 3 bases at J, with 14 bases between the two ends. This CDR3 is 15 amino acids long. Germline CDR1 and CDR2: ENHRY and SYGVKD. CDR3 DNA: TGTGCCATCAGTGAGGACGCGACACGAATCTACGAGCAGTACTTC. Amino acid sequence: CAISEDATRIYEQYF.

This clonotype was seen a few times. The chain uses TRBV29-1 and TRBJ1-1; no clear D. Germline lookup yields CDR1 SQVTM and CDR2 ANQGSEA. V was cut by 3 bases and J by 4 bases, with 9 bases left in between. This CDR3 region has 12 residues. The DNA of the CDR3 is TGCAGCGTTGACTGGGGTGTCACTGAAGCTTTCTTT. Protein sequence: CSVDWGVTEAFF.

The chain employs TRBV11-3 and TRBJ2-3; 9 bases fit TRBD2. V lost 4 bases, J lost 3 bases, and 23 bases stayed unmatched. CDR3 size: 21 residues. CDR1 is SGHNT, CDR2 YENEEA, per germline. The CDR3 sequence: CASSSPRFLAGGRVFTDTQYF. DNA for the CDR3: TGTGCCAGCAGCTCCCCCCGCTTCCTCGCGGGGGGGCGAGTTTTTACAGATACGCAGTATTTT.